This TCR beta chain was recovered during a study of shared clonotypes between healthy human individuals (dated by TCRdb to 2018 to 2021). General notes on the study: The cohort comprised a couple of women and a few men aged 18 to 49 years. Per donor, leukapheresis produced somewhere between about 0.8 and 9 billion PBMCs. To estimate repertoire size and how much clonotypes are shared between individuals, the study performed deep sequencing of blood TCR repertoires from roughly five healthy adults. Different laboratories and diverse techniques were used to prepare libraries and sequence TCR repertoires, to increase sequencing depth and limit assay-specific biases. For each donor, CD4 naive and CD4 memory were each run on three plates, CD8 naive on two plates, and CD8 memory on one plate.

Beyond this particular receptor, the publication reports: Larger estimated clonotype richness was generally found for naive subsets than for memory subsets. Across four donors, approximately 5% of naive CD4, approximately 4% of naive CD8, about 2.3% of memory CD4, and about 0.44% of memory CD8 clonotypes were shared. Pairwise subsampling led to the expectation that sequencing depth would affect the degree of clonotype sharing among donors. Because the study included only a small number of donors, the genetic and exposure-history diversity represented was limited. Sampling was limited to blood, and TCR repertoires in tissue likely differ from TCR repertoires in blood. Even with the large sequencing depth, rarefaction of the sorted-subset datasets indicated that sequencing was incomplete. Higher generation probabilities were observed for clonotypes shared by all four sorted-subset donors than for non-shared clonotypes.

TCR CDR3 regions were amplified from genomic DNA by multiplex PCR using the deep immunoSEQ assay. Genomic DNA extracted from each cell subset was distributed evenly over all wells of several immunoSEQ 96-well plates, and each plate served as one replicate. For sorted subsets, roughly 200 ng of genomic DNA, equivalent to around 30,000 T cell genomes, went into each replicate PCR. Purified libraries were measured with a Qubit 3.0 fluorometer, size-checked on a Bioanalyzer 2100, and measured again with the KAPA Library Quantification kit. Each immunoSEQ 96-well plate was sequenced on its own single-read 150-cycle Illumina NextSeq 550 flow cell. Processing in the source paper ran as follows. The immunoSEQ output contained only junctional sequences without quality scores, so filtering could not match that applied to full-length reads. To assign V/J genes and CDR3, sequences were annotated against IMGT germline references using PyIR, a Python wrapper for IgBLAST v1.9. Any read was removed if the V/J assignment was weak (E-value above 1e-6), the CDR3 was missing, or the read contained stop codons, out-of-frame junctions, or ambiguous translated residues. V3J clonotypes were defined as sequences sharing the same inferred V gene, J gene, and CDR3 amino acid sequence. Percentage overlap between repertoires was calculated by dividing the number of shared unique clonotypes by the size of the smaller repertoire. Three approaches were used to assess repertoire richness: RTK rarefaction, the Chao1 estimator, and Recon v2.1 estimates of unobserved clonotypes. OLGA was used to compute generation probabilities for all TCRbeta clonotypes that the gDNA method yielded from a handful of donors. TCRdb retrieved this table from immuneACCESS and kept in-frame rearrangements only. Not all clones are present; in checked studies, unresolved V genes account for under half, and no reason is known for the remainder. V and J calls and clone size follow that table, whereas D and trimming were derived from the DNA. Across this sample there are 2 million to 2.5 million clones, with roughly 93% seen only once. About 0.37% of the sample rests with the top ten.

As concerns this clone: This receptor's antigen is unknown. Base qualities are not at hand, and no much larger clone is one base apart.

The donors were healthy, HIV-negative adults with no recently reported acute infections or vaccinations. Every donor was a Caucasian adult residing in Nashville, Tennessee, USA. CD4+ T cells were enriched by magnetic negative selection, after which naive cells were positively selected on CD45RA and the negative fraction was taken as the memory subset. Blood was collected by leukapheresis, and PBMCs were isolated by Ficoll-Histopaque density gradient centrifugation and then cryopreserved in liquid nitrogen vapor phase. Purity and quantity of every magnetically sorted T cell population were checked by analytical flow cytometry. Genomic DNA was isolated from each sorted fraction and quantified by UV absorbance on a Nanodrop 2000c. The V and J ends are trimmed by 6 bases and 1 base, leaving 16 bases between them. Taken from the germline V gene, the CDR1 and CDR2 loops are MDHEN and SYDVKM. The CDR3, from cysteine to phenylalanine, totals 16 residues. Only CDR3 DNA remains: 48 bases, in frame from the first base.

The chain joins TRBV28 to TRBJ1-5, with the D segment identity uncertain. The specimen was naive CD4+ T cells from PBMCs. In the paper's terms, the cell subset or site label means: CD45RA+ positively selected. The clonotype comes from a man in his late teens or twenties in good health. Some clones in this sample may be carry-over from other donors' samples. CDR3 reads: CASSTSLLGSNQPQHF. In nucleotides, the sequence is TGTGCCAGCAGCACCTCTCTGCTAGGGAGCAATCAGCCCCAGCATTTT.